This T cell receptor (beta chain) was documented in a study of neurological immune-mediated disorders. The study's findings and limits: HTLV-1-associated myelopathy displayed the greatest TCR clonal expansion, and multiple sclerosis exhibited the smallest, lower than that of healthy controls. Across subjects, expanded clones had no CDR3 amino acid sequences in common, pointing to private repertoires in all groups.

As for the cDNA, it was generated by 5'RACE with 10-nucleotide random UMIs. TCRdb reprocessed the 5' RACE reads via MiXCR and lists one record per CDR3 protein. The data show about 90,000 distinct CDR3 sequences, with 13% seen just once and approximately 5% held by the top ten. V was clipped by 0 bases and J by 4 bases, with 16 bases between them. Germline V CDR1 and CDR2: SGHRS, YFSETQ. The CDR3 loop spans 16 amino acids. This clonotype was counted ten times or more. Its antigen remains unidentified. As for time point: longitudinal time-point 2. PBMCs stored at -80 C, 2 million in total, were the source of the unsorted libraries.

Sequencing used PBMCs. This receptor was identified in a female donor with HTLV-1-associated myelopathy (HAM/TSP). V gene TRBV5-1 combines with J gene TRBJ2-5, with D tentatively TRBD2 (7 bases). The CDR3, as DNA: TGCGCCAGCAGCTTGGCTAGCGGCAGGGGAAGAGAGACCCAGTACTTC. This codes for CASSLASGRGRETQYF.